This T cell receptor (beta chain) was obtained from a study of blood T cell repertoires in COVID-19. Repertoires were generated with immunoSEQ multiplex PCR, while TCRdb's copy carries only in-frame clones and drops some. The top ten clones hold about 2.9% of a sample with 110,000 to 150,000 clones, about 86% of them seen once. V lost 5 bases and J 4 bases, leaving 22 bases between the germline ends. The length of the CDR3 is 16 residues. The chain recombines TRBV5-3 with TRBJ2-7; possibly TRBD1 for D (6 bases). TRBV5-3 is designated an ORF whose function remains uncertain. The receptor's source is a woman aged 80 or older with acute or convalescent COVID-19. Sequenced: peripheral blood. The CDR3 reads CARSLGARTGTYEQYF. The CDR3 DNA sequence: TGTGCCAGAAGTCTGGGGGCCAGAACTGGAACATACGAGCAGTACTTC.